Reported below is one T cell receptor beta chain. This sample is part of a study of monozygotic twins with inflammatory bowel disease. For each CDR3 protein, TCRdb gives one entry from its re-call of the 5' RACE reads, without DNA. This table holds under 350,000 distinct CDR3 sequences. The sample comprised blood. The sequence derives from a human donor with ulcerative colitis or Crohn's disease, or a healthy co-twin of an affected twin (not recorded which).

CDR3 in amino acids: CASSRSRDRAYEQYF. This chain connects TRBV7-2 to TRBJ2-7; TCRdb returns TRBD1, unconfirmable since there is no DNA. Per the germline V gene, CDR1 is SGHTA and CDR2 is FQGNSA. There are 15 residues in the CDR3.